The rows below give T cell receptor beta chains drawn from one sample of a study of T cells in narcolepsy. Generated by immunoSEQ multiplex PCR, the TCRdb table keeps only in-frame clones and is missing some. Of around 18,000 clones in the sample, approximately 77% were seen once. The sequenced sample was CD45RA- memory CD8+ T cells from PBMCs. The receptors here all came from a human donor with narcolepsy. The CDR3 runs from the conserved cysteine through the conserved F or W. The D gene is left open where the match is weak. Not all rows give a size; the values are once, few, many and, for expanded clones, a class.

J: TRBJ2-2
size: NA
V: TRBV9
D: NA
length: 15
CDR3: CASSVSGSATGELFF
DNA: TGTGCCAGCAGCGTGTCAGGGAGTGCCACCGGGGAGCTGTTTTTT

J: TRBJ2-5
size: NA
V: TRBV6-5
D: NA
length: 13
CDR3: CASSYGGQETQYF
DNA: TGTGCCAGCAGTTACGGGGGGCAAGAGACCCAGTACTTC

J: TRBJ2-5
size: large
V: TRBV27
D: TRBD1
length: 16
CDR3: CASSHLYRGLKETQYF
DNA: TGTGCCAGCAGTCATCTCTACAGGGGGTTAAAAGAGACCCAGTACTTC

J: TRBJ2-7
size: NA
V: TRBV4-1
D: NA
length: 11
CDR3: CASSQGDEQYF
DNA: TGCGCCAGCAGCCAAGGTGACGAGCAGTACTTC

J: TRBJ1-1
size: NA
V: TRBV13
D: NA
length: 13
CDR3: CASSPTARTEAFF
DNA: TGTGCCAGCAGCCCCACAGCCCGCACTGAAGCTTTCTTT

J: TRBJ2-3
size: NA
V: TRBV5-1
D: NA
length: 14
CDR3: CASSLGQSPDTQYF
DNA: TGCGCCAGCAGCCTCGGACAGTCCCCAGATACGCAGTATTTT

J: TRBJ2-5
size: few
V: TRBV4-1
D: NA
length: 13
CDR3: CASSPQGQETQYF
DNA: TGCGCCAGCTCACCCCAGGGGCAGGAGACCCAGTACTTC

J: TRBJ2-1
size: NA
V: TRBV6-4
D: TRBD2
length: 14
CDR3: CASSEGTSGDEQFF
DNA: TGTGCCAGCAGTGAGGGGACTAGCGGAGATGAGCAGTTCTTC

J: TRBJ2-5
size: few
V: TRBV5-4
D: TRBD2
length: 18
CDR3: CASSQDLASGVLAETQYF
DNA: TGTGCCAGCAGCCAAGATTTGGCTAGCGGGGTGTTGGCTGAGACCCAGTACTTC

J: TRBJ1-2
size: few
V: TRBV6-5
D: NA
length: 14
CDR3: CASSYGTTNYGYTF
DNA: TGTGCCAGCAGTTACGGGACCACTAACTATGGCTACACCTTC

J: TRBJ2-7
size: NA
V: TRBV13
D: NA
length: 15
CDR3: CASSVPGQGAYEQYF
DNA: TGTGCCAGCAGCGTCCCGGGACAAGGGGCCTACGAGCAGTACTTC

J: TRBJ2-3
size: NA
V: TRBV7-6
D: TRBD2
length: 16
CDR3: CASSLFPGGEGDTQYF
DNA: TGTGCCAGCAGCTTGTTTCCGGGAGGGGAGGGGGATACGCAGTATTTT

J: TRBJ2-7
size: NA
V: TRBV29-1
D: NA
length: 12
CDR3: CSVEMESYEQYF
DNA: TGCAGCGTTGAAATGGAGTCCTACGAGCAGTACTTC

J: TRBJ2-1
size: NA
V: TRBV5-5
D: NA
length: 15
CDR3: CASSRDGETYNEQFF
DNA: TGTGCCAGCAGCCGGGACGGCGAGACCTACAATGAGCAGTTCTTC

J: TRBJ2-3
size: NA
V: TRBV15
D: TRBD1
length: 15
CDR3: CATSRERGLRDTQYF
DNA: TGTGCCACCAGCAGAGAGAGGGGGCTGCGGGATACGCAGTATTTT

J: TRBJ1-1
size: NA
V: TRBV6-5
D: NA
length: 12
CDR3: CASSYTRNEAFF
DNA: TGTGCCAGCAGTTATACTCGAAATGAAGCTTTCTTT

J: TRBJ2-7
size: NA
V: TRBV6-5
D: NA
length: 10
CDR3: CASSHYEQYF
DNA: TGTGCCAGCAGTCACTACGAGCAGTACTTC

J: TRBJ1-2
size: NA
V: TRBV29-1
D: TRBD1
length: 11
CDR3: CSGETGYGYTF
DNA: TGCAGCGGCGAGACAGGGTATGGCTACACCTTC

J: TRBJ2-2
size: NA
V: TRBV2
D: NA
length: 14
CDR3: CASRTGFGTGELFF
DNA: TGTGCCAGCAGAACAGGGTTTGGGACCGGGGAGCTGTTTTTT

J: TRBJ2-5
size: NA
V: TRBV13
D: TRBD1
length: 14
CDR3: CASSSDREQETQYF
DNA: TGTGCCAGCAGCTCCGACAGGGAACAAGAGACCCAGTACTTC

J: TRBJ2-1
size: NA
V: TRBV9
D: NA
length: 11
CDR3: CASSQGNEQFF
DNA: TGTGCCAGCAGCCAAGGGAATGAGCAGTTCTTC

J: TRBJ2-1
size: NA
V: TRBV9
D: TRBD1
length: 15
CDR3: CASSPGTGPLNEQFF
DNA: TGTGCCAGCAGCCCTGGGACAGGGCCCCTCAATGAGCAGTTCTTC

J: TRBJ1-2
size: NA
V: TRBV7-9
D: NA
length: 11
CDR3: CASTRGRGYTF
DNA: TGTGCCAGCACCCGGGGTAGGGGCTACACCTTC

J: TRBJ2-7
size: few
V: TRBV4-1
D: NA
length: 16
CDR3: CASSQSEGAIHYEQYF
DNA: TGCGCCAGCAGCCAGTCGGAGGGGGCGATCCACTACGAGCAGTACTTC

J: TRBJ2-7
size: few
V: TRBV6-6
D: NA
length: 14
CDR3: CASSYSNYLYEQYF
DNA: TGTGCCAGCAGTTACTCGAATTATCTCTACGAGCAGTACTTC

J: TRBJ1-1
size: few
V: TRBV2
D: NA
length: 11
CDR3: CASSGLLEAFF
DNA: TGTGCCAGCAGTGGACTTCTTGAAGCTTTCTTT

J: TRBJ1-6
size: NA
V: TRBV6-1
D: NA
length: 15
CDR3: CASSDAPDDNSPLHF
DNA: TGTGCCAGCAGTGACGCCCCCGATGATAATTCACCCCTCCACTTT

J: TRBJ2-1
size: NA
V: TRBV27
D: TRBD2
length: 15
CDR3: CASSLGLAGNNEQFF
DNA: TGTGCCAGCAGTTTAGGACTAGCGGGGAACAATGAGCAGTTCTTC

J: TRBJ1-3
size: NA
V: TRBV6-5
D: NA
length: 15
CDR3: CASSYGSEMGNTIYF
DNA: TGTGCCAGCAGTTATGGGTCGGAGATGGGAAACACCATATATTTT

J: TRBJ1-1
size: NA
V: TRBV10-2
D: TRBD1
length: 12
CDR3: CASSVGTDKAFF
DNA: TGCGCCAGCAGTGTCGGGACAGATAAAGCTTTCTTT

J: TRBJ1-4
size: NA
V: TRBV9
D: NA
length: 15
CDR3: CASNLDGATNEKLFF
DNA: TGTGCCAGCAACTTGGACGGGGCAACTAATGAAAAACTGTTTTTT

J: TRBJ2-1
size: once
V: TRBV5-6
D: NA
length: 13
CDR3: CASSLGPINEQFF
DNA: TGTGCCAGCAGCTTGGGACCGATCAATGAGCAGTTCTTC

J: TRBJ1-2
size: medium-sized
V: TRBV5-1
D: NA
length: 14
CDR3: CASSFTGENFGYTF
DNA: TGCGCCAGCAGCTTTACAGGCGAGAATTTTGGCTACACCTTC

J: TRBJ1-1
size: NA
V: TRBV5-4
D: NA
length: 13
CDR3: CASSWGRSTQAFF
DNA: TGTGCCAGCAGCTGGGGGCGATCAACTCAAGCTTTCTTT

J: TRBJ2-5
size: NA
V: TRBV28
D: NA
length: 15
CDR3: CASSAFRSGQETQYF
DNA: TGTGCCAGCAGTGCGTTTAGAAGCGGCCAAGAGACCCAGTACTTC

J: TRBJ1-1
size: NA
V: TRBV27
D: TRBD1
length: 18
CDR3: CASSLSPFEGARHTEAFF
DNA: TGTGCCAGCAGTTTAAGCCCTTTTGAGGGGGCCAGGCACACTGAAGCTTTCTTT

J: TRBJ2-7
size: NA
V: TRBV9
D: NA
length: 15
CDR3: CASSVAGLGSYEQYF
DNA: TGTGCCAGCAGCGTAGCAGGGTTGGGTTCCTACGAGCAGTACTTC

J: TRBJ2-7
size: NA
V: TRBV13
D: TRBD2
length: 17
CDR3: CASSLGDSGGYPYEQYF
DNA: TGTGCCAGCAGCTTAGGGGATAGCGGGGGGTATCCCTACGAGCAGTACTTC

J: TRBJ2-1
size: NA
V: TRBV6-4
D: NA
length: 17
CDR3: CASERLDPRGPHNEQFF
DNA: TGTGCCAGCGAGCGACTTGACCCCCGGGGACCACACAATGAGCAGTTCTTC

J: TRBJ2-1
size: NA
V: TRBV7-9
D: NA
length: 12
CDR3: CASSADLKKPLF
DNA: TGTGCCAGCAGCGCGGATCTAAAAAAACCCCTCTTC

J: TRBJ2-3
size: few
V: TRBV19
D: NA
length: 13
CDR3: CASSMSRVDTQYF
DNA: TGTGCCAGTAGTATGTCCAGGGTGGATACGCAGTATTTT

J: TRBJ1-4
size: NA
V: TRBV11-2
D: NA
length: 15
CDR3: CASRFGKATNEKLFF
DNA: TGTGCCAGCAGGTTTGGGAAGGCAACTAATGAAAAACTGTTTTTT

J: TRBJ2-1
size: NA
V: TRBV9
D: NA
length: 15
CDR3: CASSVVAAGHNEQFF
DNA: TGTGCCAGCAGCGTAGTAGCGGCCGGCCACAATGAGCAGTTCTTC

J: TRBJ1-1
size: few
V: TRBV6-6
D: NA
length: 12
CDR3: CASGPGKTEAFF
DNA: TGTGCCAGCGGGCCGGGGAAAACTGAAGCTTTCTTT

J: TRBJ2-5
size: NA
V: TRBV6-5
D: NA
length: 14
CDR3: CASSPRRIQETQYF
DNA: TGTGCCAGCAGTCCCCGACGGATCCAAGAGACCCAGTACTTC

J: TRBJ2-7
size: medium-sized
V: TRBV4-1
D: NA
length: 14
CDR3: CASSTSGATYEQYF
DNA: TGCGCCAGCAGCACTTCCGGGGCGACCTACGAGCAGTACTTC